The clone carrying this T cell receptor (beta chain) was counted between two and nine times. TCRdb reanalysed the RT-PCR reads using MiXCR and keeps one entry per CDR3 protein. This table has roughly 620,000 distinct CDR3 sequences, roughly 12% appearing once. This record comes from a study of response to subunit inactivated influenza vaccine. These data were also filed under a second study, of T cells expressing NK-cell markers. That report notes: 5'RACE template switching built TCR beta cDNA with unique molecular identifiers.

This TCR was sampled from a man aged 45-65 years who received an inactivated influenza vaccine. Sample: PBMCs from blood, taken on the day of vaccination.

CDR3 bases: TGTGCCAGCAGTCCCACCGCGGGTATCCCTAATGAAAAACTGTTTTTT. Translating gives CASSPTAGIPNEKLFF. The chain is built from TRBV12-3 or TRBV12-4 and TRBJ1-4; D is uncertain. The V end was cut by 5 bases, the J end by 3 bases, with 16 bases between. The CDR3 loop spans 16 amino acids.